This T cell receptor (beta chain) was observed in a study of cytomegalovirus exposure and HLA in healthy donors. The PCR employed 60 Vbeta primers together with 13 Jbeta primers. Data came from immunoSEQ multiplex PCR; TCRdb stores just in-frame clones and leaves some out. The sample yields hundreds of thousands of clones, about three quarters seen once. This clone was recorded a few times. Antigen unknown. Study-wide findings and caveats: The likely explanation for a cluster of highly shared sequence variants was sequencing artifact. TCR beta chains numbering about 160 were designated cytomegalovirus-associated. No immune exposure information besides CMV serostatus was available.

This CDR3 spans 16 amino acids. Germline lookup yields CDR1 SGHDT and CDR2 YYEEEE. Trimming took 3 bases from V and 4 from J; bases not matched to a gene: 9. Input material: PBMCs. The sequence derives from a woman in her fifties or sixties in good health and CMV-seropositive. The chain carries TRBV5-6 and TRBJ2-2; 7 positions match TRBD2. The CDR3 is CASSSREVYFTGELFF. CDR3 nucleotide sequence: TGTGCCAGCAGCTCCCGGGAGGTATATTTCACCGGGGAGCTGTTTTTT.